The rows below give T cell receptor beta chains drawn from one sample of a study of blood T cell repertoires in COVID-19. Generated by immunoSEQ multiplex PCR, the TCRdb table keeps only in-frame clones and is missing some. This sample has around 300,000 clones, with about 85% found just once. The source material was peripheral blood. These receptors originate from a woman between 45 and 65 years old with active or convalescent COVID-19. Both conserved end residues are part of each CDR3. Each record gives: clone size, V gene, D gene, J gene, CDR3 protein, CDR3 DNA. D genes are given only for firm matches. A row's size may be missing; if present it is once, few, many or a size class.

>-|TRBV5-1|-|TRBJ2-2
CASSLDTGELFF
TGCGCCAGCAGCCTAGACACCGGGGAGCTGTTTTTT
>-|TRBV7-2|-|TRBJ2-1
CASSLSGGNYNEQFF
TGTGCCAGCAGCTTAAGCGGCGGGAACTACAATGAGCAGTTCTTC
>-|TRBV7-8|TRBD1|TRBJ1-1
CASSRRGQVNTEAFF
TGTGCCAGCAGTCGGAGGGGGCAGGTGAACACTGAAGCTTTCTTT
>-|TRBV28|-|TRBJ1-1
CASSRRVGTEAFF
TGTGCCAGTTCGAGGAGGGTGGGCACTGAAGCTTTCTTT
>-|TRBV6-1|-|TRBJ2-1
CASSEDLPDNEQFF
TGTGCCAGCAGTGAGGACTTGCCCGACAATGAGCAGTTCTTC
>-|TRBV11-2|-|TRBJ2-4
CASSARLGGGMNIQYF
TGTGCCAGCAGCGCACGCCTTGGAGGGGGCATGAACATTCAGTACTTC
>-|TRBV29-1|-|TRBJ2-7
CSVGVGTSVEQYF
TGCAGCGTTGGGGTTGGGACATCCGTCGAGCAGTACTTC
>-|TRBV10-3|TRBD2|TRBJ2-1
CATTSGISYNEQFF
TGTGCCACTACTAGCGGAATCTCCTACAATGAGCAGTTCTTC
>-|TRBV2|-|TRBJ1-2
CASSYRVREGYTF
TGTGCCAGCAGTTACAGGGTTCGCGAAGGCTACACCTTC
>-|TRBV27|TRBD1|TRBJ1-2
CASRETGQPNYGYTF
TGTGCCAGCAGGGAGACGGGACAGCCTAACTATGGCTACACCTTC
>-|TRBV25-1|TRBD1|TRBJ1-5
CASSESGQGQPQHF
TGTGCCAGCAGTGAATCCGGACAGGGTCAGCCCCAGCATTTT
>-|TRBV6-5|-|TRBJ2-1
CASSKPGGSYNEQFF
TGTGCCAGCTCAAAACCTGGCGGCTCCTACAATGAGCAGTTCTTC
>-|TRBV5-6|-|TRBJ1-2
CASSLDRRQGRSNGYTF
TGTGCCAGCAGCTTGGATCGGCGGCAGGGGAGATCGAATGGCTACACCTTC
>-|TRBV12-3/TRBV12-4|-|TRBJ2-7
CASRNRFYEQYF
TGTGCCAGCAGAAACAGATTCTACGAGCAGTACTTC
>-|TRBV11-2|-|TRBJ1-2
CASSLGGHRSDYGYTF
TGTGCCAGCAGCTTAGGGGGACACAGATCGGACTATGGCTACACCTTC
>-|TRBV3-1/TRBV3-2|-|TRBJ1-1
CASSSGLLGSEAFF
TGTGCCAGCAGCTCTGGACTGCTAGGGTCTGAAGCTTTCTTT
>-|TRBV19|-|TRBJ1-5
CASSLGQNQPQHF
TGTGCCAGTAGTCTTGGACAGAATCAGCCCCAGCATTTT
>-|TRBV5-1|-|TRBJ2-2
CASSLRGAYSTGELFF
TGCGCCAGCAGCTTGAGAGGCGCCTACTCCACCGGGGAGCTGTTTTTT
>-|TRBV29-1|TRBD1|TRBJ1-2
CSVERDSSYIGYTF
TGCAGCGTCGAACGGGACAGTTCTTATATCGGCTACACCTTC
>-|TRBV10-3|TRBD2|TRBJ2-2
CAIRLARTGELFF
TGTGCCATCAGACTAGCGAGAACCGGGGAGCTGTTTTTT
>-|TRBV6-5|TRBD1|TRBJ1-1
CASSTGEPLNTEAFF
TGTGCCAGCAGTACAGGGGAGCCCCTGAACACTGAAGCTTTCTTT
>-|TRBV6-5|-|TRBJ1-3
CASRADISGNTIYF
TGTGCCAGCAGGGCCGACATCTCTGGAAACACCATATATTTT
>-|TRBV18|-|TRBJ2-1
CASSPPAGGNEQFF
TGTGCCAGCTCACCACCGGCAGGGGGGAATGAGCAGTTCTTC
>-|TRBV5-1|-|TRBJ2-5
CASRRPRETQYF
TGCGCCAGCAGGAGGCCTCGGGAGACCCAGTACTTC
>-|TRBV6-5|TRBD1|TRBJ2-7
CASSPRAGGIYEQYF
TGTGCCAGCAGTCCCCGGGCAGGGGGCATCTACGAGCAGTACTTC
>-|TRBV28|TRBD1|TRBJ1-5
CASRTGDQPQHF
TGTGCCAGTCGGACAGGGGATCAGCCCCAGCATTTT
>-|TRBV7-9|TRBD2|TRBJ2-3
CASGGSGSGDTQYF
TGTGCCAGCGGAGGTAGCGGGAGTGGAGATACGCAGTATTTT
>-|TRBV10-2|-|TRBJ2-1
CASARDSYYNEQFF
TGCGCCAGCGCCCGGGACTCGTATTACAATGAGCAGTTCTTC
>-|TRBV14|TRBD2|TRBJ2-3
CASSKPSGRFGTDTQYF
TGTGCCAGCAGCAAGCCTAGCGGGAGATTTGGTACAGATACGCAGTATTTT
>-|TRBV9|TRBD2|TRBJ2-7
CASSVGGGPYEQYF
TGTGCCAGCAGCGTAGGGGGGGGACCGTACGAGCAGTACTTC
>-|TRBV7-2|-|TRBJ2-1
CASSLVPRGEEQFF
TGTGCCAGCAGCTTAGTACCCCGTGGGGAGGAGCAGTTCTTC
>once|TRBV28|-|TRBJ1-2
CASSPTESTWSPNYGYTF
TGTGCCAGCAGTCCGACAGAATCTACCTGGTCTCCCAACTATGGCTACACCTTC
>few|TRBV5-1|-|TRBJ2-1
CASSLSETVNEQFF
TGCGCCAGCAGCTTGTCGGAGACAGTCAATGAGCAGTTCTTC
>few|TRBV3-1/TRBV3-2|-|TRBJ2-7
CASSQVRGYEQYF
TGTGCCAGCAGCCAAGTCAGGGGTTACGAGCAGTACTTC
>few|TRBV7-9|-|TRBJ2-7
CASSLGPGQYF
TGTGCCAGCAGCTTAGGTCCAGGGCAGTACTTC
>-|TRBV19|TRBD1|TRBJ1-2
CASSPIPGQGSRGYTF
TGTGCCAGTAGCCCTATCCCGGGACAGGGGTCACGGGGCTACACCTTC
>-|TRBV12-3/TRBV12-4|TRBD1|TRBJ1-1
CASSALTGVDAFF
TGTGCCAGCAGCGCCTTGACAGGGGTTGACGCTTTCTTT
>-|TRBV30|TRBD1|TRBJ1-5
CAWSGDRGDQPQHF
TGTGCCTGGAGTGGGGACAGGGGAGACCAGCCCCAGCATTTT
>-|TRBV5-4|TRBD1|TRBJ2-1
CASSETGYNEQFF
TGTGCCAGCAGCGAGACAGGGTACAATGAGCAGTTCTTC
>-|TRBV29-1|-|TRBJ2-3
CSVTPGYTDTQYF
TGCAGCGTTACCCCGGGTTACACAGATACGCAGTATTTT
>few|TRBV3-1/TRBV3-2|-|TRBJ1-3
CASSQPGSAGNTIYF
TGTGCCAGCAGCCAACCCGGGAGCGCTGGAAACACCATATATTTT
>-|TRBV7-2|-|TRBJ1-5
CASSLVGGGNQPQHF
TGTGCCAGCAGCTTAGTTGGGGGCGGCAATCAGCCCCAGCATTTT